Below are 6 T cell receptor beta chains sequenced from a single sample in a study of CD8 T cells in ankylosing spondylitis. In TCRdb, the 5' RACE reads were re-called with MiXCR into one record per CDR3 protein. The table shows about 210,000 distinct CDR3 sequences, with around 8% occurring only once. The sequencing sample was made of blood, either unsorted or a sorted T cell fraction (not recorded which). The receptors originated from a female donor with ankylosing spondylitis or in good health (not recorded which).

This clonotype has ten or more counts. This sequence joins TRBV5-1 and TRBJ1-1, with TRBD1 matching over 7 bases. The germline CDR1 and CDR2 sequences are SGHRS and YFSETQ. This CDR3 is built from 14 residues. With V trimmed by 3 bases and J by 2 bases, 4 bases remained unmatched. CDR3 loop: CASSWTGDNTEAFF. The CDR3 DNA is TGCGCCAGCAGCTGGACAGGAGATAACACTGAAGCTTTCTTT.

This clonotype was recorded at least ten times. The V gene is TRBV20-1, the J gene TRBJ1-3; unclear D gene. Trimming removed 0 bases from V and 3 bases from J, with 12 bases in between. The CDR3 length is 15 residues. From germline, CDR1 is DFQATT and CDR2 SNEGSKA (reference sequence). The chain's CDR3 is CSARDPMGSGNTIYF. The DNA for the CDR3 is TGCAGTGCTAGAGATCCTATGGGTAGTGGAAACACCATATATTTT.

This clonotype showed up many times. The chain has TRBV30 and TRBJ2-7; tentatively, D is TRBD1 or TRBD2 (6 bases each). The CDR3 length is 14 residues. The germline CDR1 and CDR2 sequences are GTSNPN and SVGIG (reference sequence). Trimming removed 4 bases at V and 2 bases at J, with 15 bases between. CDR3 sequence (DNA): TGTGCCTGGAAAGGTTCCGGGGGCCCCTACGAGCAGTACTTC. This encodes CAWKGSGGPYEQYF.

In its sample, this clonotype was seen many times. This rearrangement joins TRBV12-3 or TRBV12-4 to TRBJ2-5; TRBD2 matches 7 bases. The CDR3 has 15 amino acids. V was clipped by 7 bases and J by 2 bases; unmatched bases: 10. CDR3 region: CASTRTRWNQETQYF. The CDR3 DNA follows: TGTGCCAGCACCAGGACTAGATGGAATCAAGAGACCCAGTACTTC.

Many counts were recorded for this clonotype. The CDR3 DNA is TGTGCCAGCAGACGGGGAAGGTCAGGGGGTGAAAAACTGTTTTTT. Translation gives CASRRGRSGGEKLFF. This rearrangement joins TRBV9 to TRBJ1-4, with 7 bases that match TRBD1. CDR1 SGDLS and CDR2 YYNGEE come from the germline V gene. V lost 5 bases to trimming and J lost 7 bases; unmatched junction nucleotides: 11. The CDR3 totals 15 residues.

At least ten counts were recorded for this clonotype. This chain joins TRBV6-2 or TRBV6-3 and TRBJ2-3; the D is unclear. Trimming stripped 6 bases from V and 0 bases from J, with 4 bases between. The CDR3 covers 12 residues. Germline CDR1 MNHEY, CDR2 SVGEGT. CDR3 sequence (DNA): TGTGCCAGCAGAGAAAGCACAGATACGCAGTATTTT. Translating it yields CASRESTDTQYF.